These 16 T cell receptor beta chains were sequenced from one sample in a study of breast tumors, draining lymph nodes, adjacent tissues. TCRdb passed the multiplex PCR reads through MiXCR, listing each CDR3 protein once. The data contain some 120,000 distinct CDR3 sequences, roughly 21% of them singletons. Axillary draining lymph nodes of breast cancer patients supplied the node samples. Sequences were obtained from axillary lymph node tissue. Receptors originate from a female donor with breast cancer. Some clones in this sample may be carry-over from other donors' samples.

This clonotype was observed many times. This rearrangement joins TRBV6-1 to TRBJ2-7; a possible D gene is TRBD1 (6 bases). Looked up from germline, CDR1 is MNHNS and CDR2 is SASEGT. V was trimmed by 7 bases and J by 0 bases, leaving 16 bases between them. The CDR3 loop spans 15 amino acids. CDR3: CASKLTGLSSYEQYF. The DNA of the CDR3 is TGTGCCAGCAAACTAACAGGGCTAAGCTCCTACGAGCAGTACTTC.

In its sample, this clonotype was seen many times. V and J are TRBV10-1 and TRBJ2-3; 10 bases map to TRBD2. Germline assignment: CDR1 WNHNN and CDR2 SYGVQD (reference sequence). V gave up 8 bases and J gave up 1 base; unmatched junction bases: 6. The CDR3 loop spans 15 amino acids. CDR3 DNA: TGCGCCAGCGGCACCGGGACTAGCGGCACAGATACGCAGTATTTT. Protein sequence: CASGTGTSGTDTQYF.

Remarks on this clonotype: This may be a read error: a much more frequent sequence differs by one nucleotide. The V gene is TRBV19, the J gene TRBJ2-3; 8 nucleotides align to TRBD2. This CDR3 is built from 14 residues. CDR1 and CDR2 (germline): LNHDA, SQIVND (reference sequence). For the CDR3, the DNA is TGTGCCTGTAGTATCGGGAGGGCCACAGATACGCAGTATTTT. This gives the protein CACSIGRATDTQYF.

At least ten counts were recorded for this clonotype. The gene calls are TRBV20-1 and TRBJ2-2; 8 positions agree with TRBD1. Germline CDR1 reads DFQATT; CDR2 reads SNEGSKA (reference sequence). The trim removed 3 bases at V and 7 bases at J, leaving 7 bases unmatched. The CDR3 runs 14 residues. CDR3 residues: CSASEDRVVGELFF. The CDR3 nucleotides are TGCAGTGCTAGTGAGGACAGGGTGGTCGGGGAGCTGTTTTTT.

This clonotype was seen ten or more times. This chain connects TRBV7-2 to TRBJ1-2; 8 nucleotides match TRBD1. CDR1 and CDR2 (germline): SGHTA, FQGNSA. The CDR3 is 17 amino acids. Trimming removed 4 bases from V and 3 bases from J; junction bases left unmatched: 13. The CDR3 nucleotides are TGTGCCAGCAGCTCTGGGACAGGTACCATGGGTGACTATGGCTACACCTTC. Its protein product is CASSSGTGTMGDYGYTF.

This clonotype showed up many times. The chain combines TRBV13 with TRBJ1-3, with TRBD1 matching over 8 bases. Germline assignment: CDR1 PRHDT and CDR2 FYEKMQ (reference sequence). V gave up 4 bases and J gave up 1 base; unmatched junction bases: 9. This CDR3 has 17 residues. As DNA, the CDR3 is TGTGCCAGCAGCTCAACAGGACAGGGCCTGTCTGGAAACACCATATATTTT. Translation gives CASSSTGQGLSGNTIYF.

Notes on this clonotype: A much larger clonotype is one base distant, so this may be a read error. The conserved phenylalanine or tryptophan is not found at the CDR3 terminus, so this likely reflects a read error. V is TRBV5-4 and J is TRBJ2-3, with D uncertain. V lost 3 bases and J lost 4, with 12 bases in between. The CDR3 is 14 residues long. Germline-derived CDR1 and CDR2 are SGHNT and YYREEE (reference sequence). The CDR3 here is CASSSRGVSDTQYL. The CDR3 DNA reads as TGTGCCAGCAGCTCCCGTGGAGTCTCAGATACGCAGTATCTT.

In its sample, this clonotype was seen many times. The chain joins TRBV20-1 to TRBJ1-5; the match to TRBD1 covers 7 bases. The CDR3 contains 14 residues. Germline trimming cut 2 bases from V and 2 bases from J; bases unmatched to any gene: 3. Germline lookup yields CDR1 DFQATT and CDR2 SNEGSKA (reference sequence). The CDR3 region has the DNA TGCAGTGCTAGACTCGACAGGGGCAATCAGCCCCAGCATTTT. Its translation is CSARLDRGNQPQHF.

The V and J genes are TRBV19 and TRBJ2-2; 10 bases match TRBD2. Per germline, CDR1 LNHDA and CDR2 SQIVND (reference sequence). The V segment lost 8 bases and the J segment 4 bases; nucleotides outside the gene matches: 7. The CDR3 is 15 residues long. The chain's CDR3 is CASSPSGSPTGELFF. The CDR3 DNA sequence: TGTGCCAGTTCCCCTAGCGGGAGCCCCACCGGGGAGCTGTTTTTT. The full variable domain, its missing parts supplied by reference TRBV19 and TRBJ2-2, is DGGITQSPKYLFRKEGQNVTLSCEQNLNHDAMYWYRQDPGQGLRLIYYSQIVNDFQKGDIAEGYSVSREKKESFPLTVTSAQKNPTAFYLCASSPSGSPTGELFFGEGSRLTVL.

This chain joins TRBV28 and TRBJ1-1; no definite D call. Germline-derived CDR1 and CDR2 are MDHEN and SYDVKM. The CDR3 extends over 13 amino acids. V was trimmed by 1 base and J by 5 bases, leaving 8 bases between them. For the CDR3, the DNA is TGTGCCAGCAGTTTATTAGGAGGGACTGAAGCTTTCTTT. Translated, it gives CASSLLGGTEAFF.

The count of this clonotype is one. Since a much larger clone is just one base distant, this may be a read error. The V call is TRBV18, the J call TRBJ1-5; D gene unclear. The CDR3 length is 15 residues. Germline CDR1 reads KGHSH; CDR2 reads LQKENI. The CDR3 DNA sequence: TGTACCAGCTCACCCTACCCGGGCGGCAATCAGCCCCAGCATTTT. It encodes CTSSPYPGGNQPQHF.

This clonotype has a count of ten or more. This chain links TRBV3-1 with TRBJ1-2; D perhaps matches TRBD1 (5 bases). This CDR3 region has 14 residues. The V gene lost 4 bases and the J gene lost 6 bases, with 15 bases spanning the gap. Germline CDR1 reads LGHDT; CDR2 reads YNNKEL (reference sequence). The CDR3 nucleotides are TGTGCCAGCAGCCCAGGGCACAGCATCAATGGCTACACCTTC. This codes for CASSPGHSINGYTF.

There are many counts of this clonotype. This rearrangement joins TRBV12-3 or TRBV12-4 to TRBJ2-7; 7 bases map to TRBD2. Trimming at V came to 1 base and at J to 6 bases, leaving 3 bases not matched to a gene. This CDR3 has 13 amino acids. CDR3 sequence (DNA): TGTGCCAGCAGTTTAGGTACTAGCGTCGAGCAGTACTTC. The encoded protein is CASSLGTSVEQYF.

Many counts were recorded for this clonotype. The chain carries TRBV3-1 and TRBJ2-7; possibly TRBD1 for D (5 bases). In germline, CDR1 is LGHDT, CDR2 YNNKEL (reference sequence). CDR3 length: 15 residues. The ends were cut back, 1 base at V and 1 base at J, with 11 bases in the middle. The CDR3 spells CASSQGKDNSYEQYF. The CDR3 region has the DNA TGTGCCAGCAGCCAAGGTAAGGACAATTCCTACGAGCAGTACTTC.

A remark on this clonotype: With a much larger clone just one base away, this may be a read error. The V call is TRBV28, the J call TRBJ2-2, with D tentatively TRBD1 or TRBD2 (6 bases each). This CDR3 spans 15 amino acids. Germline assignment: CDR1 MDHEN and CDR2 SYDVKM. The ends were cut back, 7 bases at V and 9 bases at J, with 21 bases in the middle. CDR3 in amino acids: CASTLGGGPTRELFF. CDR3 bases: TGTGCCAGCACCTTAGGGGGAGGTCCTACCAGGGAGCTGTTTTTT.

This clonotype came up many times. The J gene is TRBJ2-5, the V gene TRBV9, with D perhaps matching TRBD2 (5 bases). In germline, CDR1 is SGDLS, CDR2 YYNGEE. V lost 0 bases and J 4 bases, leaving 10 bases between the germline ends. The CDR3 runs 14 residues. Written as DNA, the CDR3 is TGTGCCAGCAGCGTAGGAGAGAGGGTAGAGACCCAGTACTTC. It specifies CASSVGERVETQYF.